This T cell receptor (beta chain) came from a study of graft-versus-host responses after intestinal transplantation. Study overall: Uniformly, recipients were administered anti-thymocyte globulin induction with subsequent tacrolimus and steroids for around 3 years. Study-wide points: The marrow of recipients harbored GvH clones, and ileum or blood showed some of them first.

With regard to this clone: Antigen specificity is unknown.

The CDR3 runs 13 residues. The V and J ends lost 2 bases and 5 bases respectively, with 9 bases between them. Germline V lookup: CDR1 SGHAT, CDR2 FQNNGV. TCRdb's table, derived via immunoSEQ multiplex PCR, lists solely in-frame clones and lacks some. The sample lists 40,000 to 55,000 clones, over 75% occurring once. This specimen was PBMCs, taken 524 days after transplant. This chain links TRBV11-2 with TRBJ2-5; D uncertain. This TCR derives from a human patient who received an intestinal transplant, so some T cells may come from the graft donor. CDR3 region: CASSLISDETQYF. Here the CDR3 DNA reads TGTGCCAGCAGCTTAATCTCAGACGAGACCCAGTACTTC.